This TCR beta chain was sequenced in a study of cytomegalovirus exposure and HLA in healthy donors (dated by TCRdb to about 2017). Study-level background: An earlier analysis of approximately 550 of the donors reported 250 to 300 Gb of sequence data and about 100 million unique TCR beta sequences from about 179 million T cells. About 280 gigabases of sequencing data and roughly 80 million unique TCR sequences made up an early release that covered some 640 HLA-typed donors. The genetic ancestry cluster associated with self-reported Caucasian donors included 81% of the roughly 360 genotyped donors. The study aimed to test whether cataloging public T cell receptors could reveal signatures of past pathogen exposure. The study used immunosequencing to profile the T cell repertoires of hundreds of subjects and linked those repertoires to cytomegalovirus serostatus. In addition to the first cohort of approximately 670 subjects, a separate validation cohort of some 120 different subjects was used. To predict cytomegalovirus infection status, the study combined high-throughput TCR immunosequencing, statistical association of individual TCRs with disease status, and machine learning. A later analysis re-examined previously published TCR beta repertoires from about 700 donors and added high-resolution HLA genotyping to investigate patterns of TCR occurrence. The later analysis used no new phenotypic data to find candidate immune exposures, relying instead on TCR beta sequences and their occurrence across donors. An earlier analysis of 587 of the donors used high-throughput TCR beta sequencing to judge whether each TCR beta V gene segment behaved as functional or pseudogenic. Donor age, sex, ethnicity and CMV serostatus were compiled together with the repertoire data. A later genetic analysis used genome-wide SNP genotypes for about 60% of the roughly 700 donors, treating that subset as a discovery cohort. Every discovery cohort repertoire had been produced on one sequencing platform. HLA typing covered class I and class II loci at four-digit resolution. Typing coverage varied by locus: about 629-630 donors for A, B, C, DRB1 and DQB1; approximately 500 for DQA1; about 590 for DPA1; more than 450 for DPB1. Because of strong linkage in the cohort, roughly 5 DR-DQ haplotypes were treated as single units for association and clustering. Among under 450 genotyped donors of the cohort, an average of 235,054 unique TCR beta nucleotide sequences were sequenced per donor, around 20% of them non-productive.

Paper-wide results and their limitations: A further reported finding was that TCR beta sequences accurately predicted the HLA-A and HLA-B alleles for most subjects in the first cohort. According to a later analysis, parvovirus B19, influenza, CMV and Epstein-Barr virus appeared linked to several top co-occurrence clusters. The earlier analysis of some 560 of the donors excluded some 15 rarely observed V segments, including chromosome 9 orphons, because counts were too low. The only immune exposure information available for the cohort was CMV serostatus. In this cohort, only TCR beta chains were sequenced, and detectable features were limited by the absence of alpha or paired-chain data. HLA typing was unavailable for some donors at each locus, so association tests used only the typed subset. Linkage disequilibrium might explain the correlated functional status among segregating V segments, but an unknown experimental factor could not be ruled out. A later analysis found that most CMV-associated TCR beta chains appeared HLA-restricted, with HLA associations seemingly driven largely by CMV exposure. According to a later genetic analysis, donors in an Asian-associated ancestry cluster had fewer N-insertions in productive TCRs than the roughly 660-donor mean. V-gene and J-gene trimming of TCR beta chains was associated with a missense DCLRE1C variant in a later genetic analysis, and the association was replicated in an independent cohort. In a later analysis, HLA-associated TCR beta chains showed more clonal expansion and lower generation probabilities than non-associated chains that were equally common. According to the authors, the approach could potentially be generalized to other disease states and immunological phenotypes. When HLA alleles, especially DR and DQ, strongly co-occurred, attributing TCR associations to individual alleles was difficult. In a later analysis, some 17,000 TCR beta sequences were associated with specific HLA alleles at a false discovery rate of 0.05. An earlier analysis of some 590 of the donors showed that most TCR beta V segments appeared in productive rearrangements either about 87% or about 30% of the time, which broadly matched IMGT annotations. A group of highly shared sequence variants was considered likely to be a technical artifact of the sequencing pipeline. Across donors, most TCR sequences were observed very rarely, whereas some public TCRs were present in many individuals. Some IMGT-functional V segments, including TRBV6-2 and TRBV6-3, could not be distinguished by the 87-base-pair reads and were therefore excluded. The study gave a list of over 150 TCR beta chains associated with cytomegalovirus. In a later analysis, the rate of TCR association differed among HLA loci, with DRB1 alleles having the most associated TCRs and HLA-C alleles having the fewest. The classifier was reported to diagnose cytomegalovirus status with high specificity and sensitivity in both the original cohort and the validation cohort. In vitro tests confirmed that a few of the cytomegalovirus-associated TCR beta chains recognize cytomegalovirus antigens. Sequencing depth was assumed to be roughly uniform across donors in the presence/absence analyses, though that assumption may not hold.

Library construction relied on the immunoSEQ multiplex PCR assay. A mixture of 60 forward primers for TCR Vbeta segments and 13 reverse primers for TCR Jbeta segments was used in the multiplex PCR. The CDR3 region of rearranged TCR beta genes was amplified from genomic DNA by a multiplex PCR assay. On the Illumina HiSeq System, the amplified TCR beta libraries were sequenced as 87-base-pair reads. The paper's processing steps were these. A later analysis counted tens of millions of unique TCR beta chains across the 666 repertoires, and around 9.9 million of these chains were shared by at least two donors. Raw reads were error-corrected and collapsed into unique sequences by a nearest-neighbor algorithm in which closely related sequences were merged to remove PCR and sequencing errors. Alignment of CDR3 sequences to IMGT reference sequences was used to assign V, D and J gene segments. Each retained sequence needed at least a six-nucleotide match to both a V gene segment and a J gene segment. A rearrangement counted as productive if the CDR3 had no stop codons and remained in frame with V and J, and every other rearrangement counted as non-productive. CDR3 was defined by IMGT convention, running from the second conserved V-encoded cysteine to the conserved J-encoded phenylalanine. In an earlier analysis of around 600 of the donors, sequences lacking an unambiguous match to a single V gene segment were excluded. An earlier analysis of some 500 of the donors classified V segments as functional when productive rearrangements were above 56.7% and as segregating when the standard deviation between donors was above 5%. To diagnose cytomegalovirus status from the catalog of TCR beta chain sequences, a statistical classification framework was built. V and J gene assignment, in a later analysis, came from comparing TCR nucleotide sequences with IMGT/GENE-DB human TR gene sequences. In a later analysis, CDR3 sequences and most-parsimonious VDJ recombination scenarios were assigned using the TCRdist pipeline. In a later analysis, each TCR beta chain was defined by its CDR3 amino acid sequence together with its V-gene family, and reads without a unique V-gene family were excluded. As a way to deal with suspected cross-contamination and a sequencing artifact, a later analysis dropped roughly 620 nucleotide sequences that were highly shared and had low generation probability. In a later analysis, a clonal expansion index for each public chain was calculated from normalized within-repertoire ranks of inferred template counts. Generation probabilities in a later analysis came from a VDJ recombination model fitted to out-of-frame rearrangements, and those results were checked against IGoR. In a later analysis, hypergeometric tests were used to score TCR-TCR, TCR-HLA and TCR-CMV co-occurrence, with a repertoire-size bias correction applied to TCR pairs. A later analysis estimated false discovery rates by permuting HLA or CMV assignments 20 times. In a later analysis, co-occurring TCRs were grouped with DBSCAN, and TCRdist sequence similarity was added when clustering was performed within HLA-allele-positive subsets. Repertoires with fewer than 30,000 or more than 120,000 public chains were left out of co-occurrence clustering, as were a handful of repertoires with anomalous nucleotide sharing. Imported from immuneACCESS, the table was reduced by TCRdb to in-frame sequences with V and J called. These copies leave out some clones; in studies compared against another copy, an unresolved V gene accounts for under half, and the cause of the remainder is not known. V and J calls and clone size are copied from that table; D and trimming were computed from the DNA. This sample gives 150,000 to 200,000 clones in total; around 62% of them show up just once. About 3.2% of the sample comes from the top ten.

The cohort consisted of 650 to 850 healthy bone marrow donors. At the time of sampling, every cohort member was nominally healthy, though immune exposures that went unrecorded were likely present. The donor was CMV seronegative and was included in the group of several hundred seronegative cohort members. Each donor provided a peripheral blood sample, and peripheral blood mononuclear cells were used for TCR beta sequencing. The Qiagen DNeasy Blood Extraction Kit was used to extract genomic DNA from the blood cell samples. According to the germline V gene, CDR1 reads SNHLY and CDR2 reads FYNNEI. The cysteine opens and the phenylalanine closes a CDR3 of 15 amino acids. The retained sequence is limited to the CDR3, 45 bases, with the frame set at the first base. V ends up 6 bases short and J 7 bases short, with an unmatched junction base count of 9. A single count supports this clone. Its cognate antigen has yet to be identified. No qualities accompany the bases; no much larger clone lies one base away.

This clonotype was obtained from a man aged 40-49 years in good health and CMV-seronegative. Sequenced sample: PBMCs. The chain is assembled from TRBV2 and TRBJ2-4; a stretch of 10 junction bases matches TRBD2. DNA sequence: TGTGCCAGCAGCCTAGCGGGGGAAACGAGGAACATTCAGTACTTC. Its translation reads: CASSLAGETRNIQYF. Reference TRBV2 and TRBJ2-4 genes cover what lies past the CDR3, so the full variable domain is EPEVTQTPSHQVTQMGQEVILRCVPISNHLYFYWYRQILGQKVEFLVSFYNNEISEKSEIFDDQFSVERPDGSNFTLKIRSTKLEDSAMYFCASSLAGETRNIQYFGAGTRLSVL.